Sequencing of this TCR beta chain was carried out in a study of cytomegalovirus exposure and HLA in healthy donors. Whole-study context: Roughly 80% of 350 to 400 genotyped donors fell in the Caucasian-associated ancestry cluster.

Study-wide results and caveats: It was 150 to 200 TCR beta chains that were listed as cytomegalovirus-associated. Several of the most significant clusters appeared, in a later analysis, to be linked to common viral pathogens.

In the case of this clone: Its specificity is not known.

PCR primers comprised 60 Vbeta and 13 Jbeta primers. TCRdb's copy holds only in-frame clones and misses some; the assay was immunoSEQ multiplex PCR. The sample comprises around 180,000 clones, 65% to 85% of which are singletons, and 2% to 2.5% rests with the top ten. Per germline, CDR1 SGHDT and CDR2 YYEEEE. The length of the CDR3 is 14 residues. The sequenced sample consisted of PBMCs. This TCR was sampled from a man in his fifties or sixties in good health and CMV-seronegative. J is TRBJ2-5 and V is TRBV5-6; 7 bases match TRBD2. The J call may be in error: the DNA end matches TRBJ2-7 better. The CDR3 loop is CASSLGLAPYEQYF. The CDR3 DNA is TGTGCCAGCAGCTTGGGACTAGCCCCCTACGAGCAGTACTTC.